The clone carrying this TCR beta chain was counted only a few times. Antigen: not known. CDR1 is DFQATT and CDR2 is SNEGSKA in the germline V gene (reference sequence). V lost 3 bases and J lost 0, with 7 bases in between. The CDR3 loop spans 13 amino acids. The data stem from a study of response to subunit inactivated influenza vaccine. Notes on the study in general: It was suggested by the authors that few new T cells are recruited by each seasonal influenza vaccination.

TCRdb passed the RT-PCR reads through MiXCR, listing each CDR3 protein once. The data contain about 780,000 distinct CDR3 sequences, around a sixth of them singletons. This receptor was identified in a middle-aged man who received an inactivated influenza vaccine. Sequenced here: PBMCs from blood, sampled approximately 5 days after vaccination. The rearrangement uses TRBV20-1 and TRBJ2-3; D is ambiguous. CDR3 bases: TGCAGTGCTAGTATGCGGAGCACAGATACGCAGTATTTT. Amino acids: CSASMRSTDTQYF.